This TCR beta chain was sequenced in a study of Ad26.COV2.S vaccination and SARS-CoV-2 variants. Measured with immunoSEQ multiplex PCR; TCRdb has only the in-frame clones, and not every one. The repertoire holds approximately 350,000 clones, with around 86% as singletons. Treatment in this sample: about 20 received Ad26.COV2.S at low or high dose, single or two shots; 5 received placebo; per-sample allocation not given. Collection of samples fell on day 63 after the first vaccine or placebo injection. The sequence was collected from a person between 18 and 59 years old who received the Ad26.COV2.S COVID-19 vaccine or a placebo. The sequences come from peripheral blood, collected in a trial of Ad26.COV2.S vaccine versus placebo.

CDR3 bases: TGTGCCAGCAGCGTAGAGGGACAGGAGTATGAAGCTTTCTTT. Amino acids: CASSVEGQEYEAFF. This rearrangement joins TRBV9 to TRBJ1-1; 8 bases line up with TRBD1. The length of the CDR3 is 14 residues. Germline V gene sequence: CDR1 SGDLS, CDR2 YYNGEE. With V trimmed by 0 bases and J by 7 bases, 5 bases remained unmatched.